This T cell receptor (beta chain) was sequenced for a study of cytomegalovirus exposure and HLA in healthy donors. General observations from the study: An analysis done earlier found most TCR beta V segments productive about 87% or about 30% of the time. In a later analysis, most CMV-associated TCR beta chains appeared HLA-restricted.

As for this clone: What it binds is unknown.

CDR3 length: 15 amino acids. The germline V gene encodes CDR1 SGHVS and CDR2 FQNEAQ. V shed 2 bases and J shed 5 bases, with 12 bases lying between them. Both 60 Vbeta primers and 13 Jbeta primers went into the PCR. Generated by immunoSEQ multiplex PCR, the TCRdb table keeps only in-frame clones and is missing some. Here the sample spans some 130,000 clones, roughly 78% being singletons. The chain recombines TRBV7-8 with TRBJ2-2; D might be TRBD2 (6 bases). Sample: PBMCs. This TCR came from a man aged 50-59 years in good health and CMV-seropositive. The CDR3 DNA is TGTGCCAGCAGCTTAAAACTAGCAGTTACCGGGGAGCTGTTTTTT. Translated, it gives CASSLKLAVTGELFF.